One and the same sample provided the 10 T cell receptor beta chains below, sequenced in a study of blood T cell repertoires in COVID-19. Method: immunoSEQ multiplex PCR; TCRdb's copy keeps in-frame clones and lacks some. The sample comprises roughly 340,000 clones, around 92% of which are singletons, and under 4% rests with the top ten. The sequenced sample consisted of peripheral blood. These receptors were collected from a woman aged 25-40 years with COVID-19, enrolled during active disease.

The rearrangement links TRBV6-2 or TRBV6-3 to TRBJ1-2; 7 bases fit TRBD1. There are 14 residues in the CDR3. The trim removed 6 bases at V and 4 bases at J, leaving 8 bases unmatched. CDR1 is MNHEY, CDR2 SVGEGT, per germline. CDR3 DNA: TGTGCCAGCAGCACGGGACAGTACTCCTATGGCTACACCTTC. Residues: CASSTGQYSYGYTF.

The rearrangement links TRBV11-3 to TRBJ2-5, with a weak D call TRBD2 (5 bases). The CDR3 is made up of 13 amino acids. Germline CDR1 reads SGHNT; CDR2 reads YENEEA. The V and J ends lost 3 bases and 5 bases respectively, with 10 bases between them. The CDR3 DNA sequence: TGTGCCAGCAGCTTTCTAGCTCAGGAGACCCAGTACTTC. It specifies CASSFLAQETQYF.

The rearrangement links TRBV27 to TRBJ2-3; D perhaps matches TRBD2 (5 bases). V was trimmed by 3 bases and J by 3 bases, leaving 10 bases between them. This CDR3 comprises 14 residues. From germline, CDR1 is MNHEY and CDR2 SMNVEV (reference sequence). The chain's CDR3 is CASSFRTQTDTQYF. DNA for the CDR3: TGTGCCAGCAGTTTCCGGACTCAAACAGATACGCAGTATTTT.

V is TRBV6-4 and J is TRBJ2-1; 11 bases agree with TRBD2. The CDR3 has 17 residues. Germline CDR1 and CDR2: MRHNA and SNTAGT. J was trimmed by 2 bases and V by 6 bases; bases with no gene match: 9. The CDR3 loop reads CASSKDPGLAAYNEQFF. The CDR3 bases are TGTGCCAGCAGCAAAGACCCGGGACTAGCGGCCTACAATGAGCAGTTCTTC.

The chain uses TRBV18 and TRBJ2-7, with 8 bases fitting TRBD1. After removal of 0 bases from V and 3 bases from J, the junction contained 4 bases not matched to a gene. The CDR3 is 15 amino acids. The V gene's germline CDR1 is KGHSH and CDR2 LQKENI. The CDR3 reads CASSPPGQDIYEQYF. CDR3 nucleotide sequence: TGTGCCAGCTCACCACCGGGACAGGATATCTACGAGCAGTACTTC.

The V and J genes are TRBV10-1 and TRBJ2-7, with D perhaps matching TRBD1 (6 bases). Trimming cost V 11 bases and J 5 bases, with 13 bases left between them. Germline V gene sequence: CDR1 WNHNN, CDR2 SYGVQD (reference sequence). The CDR3 contains 11 residues. The CDR3 loop reads CAGHRVHEQYV. The CDR3 DNA follows: TGCGCCGGTCACAGGGTCCACGAGCAGTACGTC.

This chain links TRBV7-6 with TRBJ2-7; 12 bases line up with TRBD2. CDR1 and CDR2 from the germline V gene are SGHVS and FNYEAQ. Unmatched junction bases numbered 6, after V lost 2 bases and J lost 1 base. This CDR3 has 17 amino acids. CDR3 loop: CASSLLAGGPISYEQYF. The DNA for the CDR3 is TGTGCCAGCAGCTTACTAGCGGGGGGGCCTATATCCTACGAGCAGTACTTC. The full variable domain, with the rest looked up from reference TRBV7-6 and TRBJ2-7, is GAGVSQSPRYKVTKRGQDVALRCDPISGHVSLYWYRQALGQGPEFLTYFNYEAQQDKSGLPNDRFSAERPEGSISTLTIQRTEQRDSAMYRCASSLLAGGPISYEQYFGPGTRLTVT.

The V call is TRBV21-1, the J call TRBJ2-2; no check of the table's D call, TRBD2, against the DNA was made. TRBV21-1 is noted as a pseudogene. The CDR3 contains 15 residues. DNA for the CDR3: TGTGCCAGCAGCGCAGACGGGTGTAACACCGGGGAGCTGTTTTTT. Protein sequence: CASSADGCNTGELFF.

J is TRBJ1-3 and V is TRBV9; a possible D gene is TRBD1 (6 bases). This CDR3 spans 15 amino acids. The V gene lost 3 bases and the J gene lost 4 bases, with 14 bases spanning the gap. Germline lookup yields CDR1 SGDLS and CDR2 YYNGEE. CDR3 DNA: TGTGCCAGCAGCGCAACAGGGTCCCTGGGAAACACCATATATTTT. Translating it yields CASSATGSLGNTIYF.

On this clone: At the DNA level, this CDR3 is encoded by other sequences in the same sample as well. V usage is TRBV18 and J usage is TRBJ2-7; D ambiguous. CDR3 size: 14 residues. Germline CDR1 reads KGHSH; CDR2 reads LQKENI. The V gene lost 2 bases and the J gene lost 1 base, with 9 bases spanning the gap. CDR3 sequence reads: CASSPSQESYEQYF. The CDR3 DNA reads as TGTGCCAGCTCACCAAGTCAGGAATCCTACGAGCAGTACTTC.